These 3 T cell receptor beta chains came from one sample sequenced in a study of graft-versus-host responses after intestinal transplantation. Sequencing was performed with immunoSEQ multiplex PCR; in TCRdb, only in-frame clones are kept and a portion is missing. The sample has tens of thousands of clones, less than 95% seen once. The material was PBMCs, obtained 156 days after intestinal transplant. These receptors all come from a human patient who received an intestinal transplant, so some T cells may come from the graft donor.

The rearrangement joins TRBV11-2 to TRBJ2-7; 10 bases line up with TRBD2. Germline lookup yields CDR1 SGHAT and CDR2 FQNNGV. This CDR3 has 13 amino acids. J gave up 6 bases and V 6 bases, and 5 bases lay outside the gene matches. CDR3 in DNA: TGTGCCAGCAGAACTAGCGGGGCCCTCGAGCAGTACTTC. Translating gives CASRTSGALEQYF.

This clone has only one observation. The V call is TRBV4-1, the J call TRBJ1-5; the D gene is possibly TRBD1 (5 bases). This CDR3 has 15 amino acids. Germline V gene sequence: CDR1 MGHRA, CDR2 YSYEKL. V lost 4 bases and J 5 bases, leaving 15 bases between the germline ends. CDR3 bases: TGCGCCAGCAGCCGTGTACTCGGGGGGGATCAGCCCCAGCATTTT. This translates into CASSRVLGGDQPQHF.

This chain uses TRBV18 with TRBJ2-3; 8 nucleotides line up with TRBD2. There are 16 residues in the CDR3. Germline V gene data show CDR1 as KGHSH and CDR2 as LQKENI. V trimming: 6 bases; J trimming: 4 bases; junction bases outside the gene matches: 12. The CDR3 loop is CASSPPGSGVADTQYF. DNA of the CDR3: TGTGCCAGCTCCCCCCCAGGTAGCGGGGTCGCAGATACGCAGTATTTT.